This T cell receptor (beta chain) was found in a study of T cell clonotyping in hematopoietic cell transplantation. Trimming left V 4 bases short and J 1 base short, with 19 bases between. The CDR3 runs to 17 residues. Germline V gene sequence: CDR1 MGHRA, CDR2 YSYEKL. Regarding time point: recipient sample about 28 days before transplant, after cytoreduction. The data were produced by immunoSEQ multiplex PCR, yet TCRdb's version contains in-frame clones alone and is incomplete. The table has about 50,000 clones, about nine tenths seen once. This sequence was found in a man aged 60-69 years with biphenotypic leukemia. Some clones in this sample may be carry-over from other donors' samples. The V gene is TRBV4-1, the J gene TRBJ1-1; perhaps TRBD1 as D (6 bases). The starting material was peripheral blood mononuclear cells, obtained before stem cell transplant. The CDR3 spells CASSPRGSGGPNTEAFF. CDR3 nucleotide sequence: TGCGCCAGCAGCCCACGAGGTTCGGGGGGCCCGAACACTGAAGCTTTCTTT.